The count of the clone carrying this TCR beta chain is one. Germline assignment: CDR1 SGHDT and CDR2 YYEEEE. The CDR3 loop spans 17 amino acids. V lost 1 base, J lost 0 bases, and 6 bases stayed unmatched. This sample was taken from a study of blood T cell repertoires in COVID-19. Study as a whole: Samples taken during acute and convalescent COVID-19 were collected in the United States, Italy and Spain.

Profiled with immunoSEQ multiplex PCR; TCRdb holds only in-frame clones, not every one. This table holds fewer than 200,000 clones, roughly 93% found once. Sequenced material: peripheral blood. The chain links TRBV5-6 to TRBJ1-5; 8 nucleotides line up with TRBD1. The receptor's source is a woman aged 45-59 years with acute or convalescent COVID-19. The CDR3: CASSLWTGWNSNQPQHF. DNA of the CDR3: TGTGCCAGCAGCTTGTGGACAGGGTGGAATAGCAATCAGCCCCAGCATTTT.